Listed below are T cell receptor beta chains from one sample, sequenced in a study of CD8 T cells in ankylosing spondylitis. A single record per CDR3 protein comes from TCRdb applying MiXCR to the 5' RACE reads. The sample shows fewer than 750,000 distinct CDR3 sequences, around 20% of them seen only once. The sequenced material came from blood, either unsorted or a sorted T cell fraction (not recorded which). These receptors were obtained from a male donor with ankylosing spondylitis. Each CDR3 is given with its conserved first and last residue. The D gene is left open where the match is weak. Rows give clone size only sometimes, using once, few, many, or a class for an expanded clone.

d_call	clone_size	v_call	j_call	cdr3_aa	cdr3_nt
NA	NA	TRBV5-1	TRBJ2-3	CASTPGRVADTQYF	TGCGCCAGCACCCCCGGCAGGGTGGCAGATACGCAGTATTTT
NA	many	TRBV11-2	TRBJ1-2	CASSLDGRLGYTF	TGTGCCAGCAGCTTAGATGGACGGCTTGGCTACACCTTC
NA	NA	TRBV29-1	TRBJ2-7	CSVQDGTSYEQYF	TGCAGCGTCCAGGACGGAACTTCCTACGAGCAGTACTTC
TRBD2	NA	TRBV27	TRBJ2-7	CASSFSYGTSSLQYF	TGTGCCAGCAGTTTTTCTTATGGGACTAGCTCCCTACAGTACTTC
TRBD2	NA	TRBV7-3	TRBJ2-7	CASSPSGGSPYEQYF	TGTGCCAGCAGCCCATCGGGGGGATCTCCCTACGAGCAGTACTTC
NA	NA	TRBV12-3/TRBV12-4	TRBJ2-7	CASRSGLSGEQYF	TGTGCCAGCAGGTCGGGTCTTTCCGGGGAGCAGTACTTC
TRBD1	NA	TRBV28	TRBJ2-5	CASSLPTGGRAQYF	TGTGCCAGCAGTCTCCCCACAGGGGGAAGGGCCCAGTACTTC
NA	NA	TRBV18	TRBJ1-1	CASSPLGGTEAFF	TGTGCCAGCTCACCATTGGGTGGTACTGAAGCTTTCTTT
NA	NA	TRBV6-2/TRBV6-3	TRBJ2-7	CASRPGRPPYEQYF	TGTGCCAGCAGACCGGGCCGACCTCCCTACGAGCAGTACTTC
TRBD2	few	TRBV12-3/TRBV12-4	TRBJ2-5	CASSLFGTSSQETQYF	TGTGCCAGCAGTTTATTCGGGACTAGCAGCCAAGAGACCCAGTACTTC
TRBD1	NA	TRBV6-1	TRBJ1-1	CASPGQVMNTEAFF	TGTGCCAGCCCGGGACAGGTCATGAACACTGAAGCTTTCTTT
NA	NA	TRBV9	TRBJ2-7	CASSVVDGSYEQYF	TGTGCCAGCAGCGTAGTTGACGGTTCCTACGAGCAGTACTTC
TRBD1	NA	TRBV3-1	TRBJ2-7	CASSQGLAGGGEQYF	TGTGCCAGCAGCCAAGGATTGGCAGGGGGTGGCGAGCAGTACTTC
NA	many	TRBV29-1	TRBJ2-3	CSVVLGADTQYF	TGCAGCGTTGTATTGGGGGCAGATACGCAGTATTTT
NA	few	TRBV7-8	TRBJ1-1	CASSLAKGYTEAFF	TGTGCCAGCAGCTTAGCGAAGGGGTACACTGAAGCTTTCTTT
TRBD1	NA	TRBV4-1	TRBJ1-1	CASSHEDRVNTEAFF	TGCGCCAGCAGCCACGAGGACAGGGTGAACACTGAAGCTTTCTTT